The 26 T cell receptor beta chains reported below all come from one sample, sequenced in a study of neurological immune-mediated disorders. TCRdb re-analysed the 5' RACE reads in MiXCR, keeping a single row per CDR3 protein. The data show about 88,000 distinct CDR3 sequences, roughly 4% seen once. Sequenced: PBMCs. The source of these receptors is a woman between 18 and 30 years old with multiple sclerosis.

The chain joins TRBV7-2 to TRBJ2-7; perhaps TRBD1 as D (5 bases). Trimming stripped 5 bases from V and 3 bases from J, with 14 bases between. The CDR3 extends over 14 amino acids. The germline V gene has CDR1 SGHTA and CDR2 FQGNSA. The DNA of the CDR3 is TGTGCCAGCAGCCCCAGGGTGGGCAGCTACGAGCAGTACTTC. This sequence encodes CASSPRVGSYEQYF.

This clonotype was picked up many times. V usage is TRBV27 and J usage is TRBJ2-5; 9 bases match TRBD1. V lost 0 bases to trimming and J lost 5 bases; unmatched junction nucleotides: 4. Germline loops: CDR1 MNHEY, CDR2 SMNVEV (reference sequence). There are 15 residues in the CDR3. CDR3 bases: TGTGCCAGCAGTTTATCCGACAGGGGGTTGGAGACCCAGTACTTC. Protein product: CASSLSDRGLETQYF.

This clonotype was seen many times. The V and J genes are TRBV15 and TRBJ1-1, with a tentative D call TRBD1 (5 bases). The germline V gene encodes CDR1 LNHNV and CDR2 YYDKDF (reference sequence). V gave up 0 bases and J gave up 4 bases, with 9 bases separating them. CDR3 length equals 14 residues. Here the CDR3 reads CATSRDKGSTEAFF. Written as DNA, the CDR3 is TGTGCCACCAGCAGAGATAAGGGGAGCACTGAAGCTTTCTTT.

This clonotype showed up many times. V is TRBV28 and J is TRBJ2-5, with TRBD1 matching over 9 bases. The germline gives CDR1 MDHEN, CDR2 SYDVKM. The CDR3 spans 15 residues. Trimming cost V 5 bases and J 5 bases; bases outside gene matches: 9. DNA for the CDR3: TGTGCCAGCAGTCCCGGGACAGGGATTGAGGAGACCCAGTACTTC. Amino acids: CASSPGTGIEETQYF.

This clonotype was picked up a small number of times. The chain couples TRBV4-3 to TRBJ2-7; possible D gene TRBD1, 7 bases. Germline CDR1 reads LGHNA; CDR2 reads YSLEER. Deletions cut 1 base from V and 4 bases from J, with 20 bases between. This CDR3 comprises 17 residues. The CDR3 DNA reads TGCGCCAGCAGCCAAGCTATCGGGAGACAGGGTCGGTACGAGCAGTACTTC. This gives the protein CASSQAIGRQGRYEQYF.

This clonotype was seen ten or more times. The chain is built from TRBV6-2 or TRBV6-3 and TRBJ2-1; D is ambiguous. Germline V gives CDR1 MNHEY, CDR2 SVGEGT. V lost 4 bases and J 0 bases, leaving 13 bases between the germline ends. The length of the CDR3 is 16 residues. CDR3 region: CASSCPTRSSYNEQFF. The CDR3 nucleotides are TGTGCCAGCAGTTGCCCAACTCGAAGCTCCTACAATGAGCAGTTCTTC.

Ten or more counts support this clonotype. V usage is TRBV15 and J usage is TRBJ2-5; 8 bases map to TRBD2. This CDR3 comprises 15 residues. Germline lookup yields CDR1 LNHNV and CDR2 YYDKDF (reference sequence). V was pared by 1 base and J by 9 bases, with 10 bases of the junction left unmatched. The CDR3 bases are TGTGCCACCAGCAGAGGAATGGAGCGGGGGTTGGCCCAGTACTTC. Translating it yields CATSRGMERGLAQYF.

This clonotype came up many times. V and J are TRBV19 and TRBJ2-7; TRBD1 matches at 11 bases. The CDR3 totals 15 residues. J lost 1 base, V lost 5 bases, and 4 bases had no gene match. Germline CDR1 and CDR2: LNHDA and SQIVND (reference sequence). The CDR3 here is CASSPGQGASYEQYF. DNA of the CDR3: TGTGCCAGTAGTCCTGGACAGGGGGCTTCCTACGAGCAGTACTTC.

This clonotype was counted ten times or more. The V and J genes are TRBV7-9 and TRBJ1-1, with D perhaps matching TRBD1 (5 bases). V dropped 2 bases and J dropped 1 base, with 11 bases sitting between them. The CDR3 consists of 15 residues. From germline, CDR1 is SEHNR and CDR2 FQNEAQ (reference sequence). The CDR3 protein is CASSLWGTANTEAFF. CDR3 sequence (DNA): TGTGCCAGCAGCTTATGGGGGACCGCGAACACTGAAGCTTTCTTT.

The table lists this clonotype with many counts. The chain employs TRBV12-3 or TRBV12-4 and TRBJ2-6, with D maybe TRBD2 (6 bases). V was shortened by 6 bases and J by 4 bases, with 13 bases between the two germline ends. The CDR3 has 15 amino acids. The CDR3 region is CASSPPGEGANVLTF. For the CDR3, the DNA is TGTGCCAGCAGCCCCCCGGGGGAAGGGGCCAACGTCCTGACTTTC.

This clonotype appeared many times. The V and J genes are TRBV10-3 and TRBJ2-7; possibly TRBD1 or TRBD2 for D (5 bases each). V was cut by 4 bases and J by 4 bases, with 17 bases left in between. The CDR3 extends over 15 amino acids. Germline CDR1 is ENHRY and CDR2 is SYGVKD. The CDR3 loop is CAISAGNERTYEQYF. DNA of the CDR3: TGTGCCATCAGTGCTGGAAACGAGCGGACATACGAGCAGTACTTC.

In its sample, this clonotype was seen many times. The chain has TRBV10-3 and TRBJ2-7; D may be TRBD2 (6 bases). The CDR3 runs to 14 residues. Germline V gene sequence: CDR1 ENHRY, CDR2 SYGVKD. V lost 4 bases to trimming and J lost 2 bases, with 12 bases between them. CDR3 DNA sequence: TGTGCCATCAGTGCGGGGGAGGAGGCCTACGAGCAGTACTTC. This translates into CAISAGEEAYEQYF.

A few counts support this clonotype. The genes are TRBV20-1 and TRBJ1-1, with D hard to call. Germline lookup yields CDR1 DFQATT and CDR2 SNEGSKA (reference sequence). The CDR3 spans 16 residues. Trimming removed 0 bases from V and 0 bases from J, with 14 bases in between. The CDR3 spells CSARDLRVALNTEAFF. CDR3 nucleotide sequence: TGCAGTGCTAGAGATTTAAGGGTTGCCCTGAACACTGAAGCTTTCTTT.

This clonotype has just a few counts. Since a much larger clone is just one base distant, this may be a read error. This chain joins TRBV4-1 and TRBJ1-6; no definite D call. Looked up from germline, CDR1 is MGHRA and CDR2 is YSYEKL. The CDR3 has 18 residues. In nucleotides, the CDR3 is TGCGCCAGCACCGAATGGGTCCTGGGAGGGTCCTATAATTCACACCTCCACTTT. Translation: CASTEWVLGGSYNSHLHF.

This clonotype showed up many times. J is TRBJ2-3 and V is TRBV7-9, with 7 bases that match TRBD1. CDR3 size: 17 residues. CDR1 is SEHNR and CDR2 is FQNEAQ in the germline V gene (reference sequence). J was trimmed by 4 bases and V by 5 bases; bases with no gene match: 15. The CDR3 is CASSPETGTEEADTQYF. In DNA, the CDR3 is TGTGCCAGCAGCCCCGAGACCGGGACAGAGGAAGCAGATACGCAGTATTTT.

The gene calls are TRBV12-3 or TRBV12-4 and TRBJ2-5; 12 positions agree with TRBD1. There are 15 residues in the CDR3. V lost 5 bases, J lost 5 bases, and 6 bases stayed unmatched. As DNA, the CDR3 is TGTGCCAGCAGTATGGGACAGGGGGCAGGGGAGACCCAGTACTTC. Amino acid sequence: CASSMGQGAGETQYF.

This clonotype has at least ten counts. This sequence joins TRBV12-3 or TRBV12-4 and TRBJ2-7, with TRBD1 matching 7 bases. The CDR3 runs to 15 residues. The junction had 8 bases not matched to a gene; V was cut back by 6 bases and J by 0 bases. CDR3 region: CASRPLTGSSYEQYF. Written as DNA, the CDR3 is TGTGCCAGCAGACCCTTGACAGGGAGCTCCTACGAGCAGTACTTC.

This clonotype was seen many times. As DNA, the CDR3 is TGTGCCAGCAGCCTTACCGGGACCCTTAACTATGGCTACACCTTC. Protein: CASSLTGTLNYGYTF. This rearrangement joins TRBV28 to TRBJ1-2; maybe TRBD1 (5 bases). Germline V gives CDR1 MDHEN, CDR2 SYDVKM. V lost 6 bases and J lost 1, with 15 bases in between. The CDR3 runs to 15 residues.

There are many counts of this clonotype. V and J are TRBV5-1 and TRBJ2-1, with TRBD2 identical over 7 bases. CDR1 and CDR2 from the germline V gene are SGHRS and YFSETQ. The junction had 5 bases not matched to a gene; V was cut back by 0 bases and J by 8 bases. The CDR3 sequence is 14 residues long. CDR3 nucleotide sequence: TGCGCCAGCAGCTTGGAGAGGGGAGGGGATGAGCAGTTCTTC. Its translation: CASSLERGGDEQFF.

This clonotype was counted at least ten times. The chain combines TRBV7-6 with TRBJ2-5; TRBD2 aligns across 7 bases. CDR1 is SGHVS, CDR2 FNYEAQ, per germline. V gave up 1 base and J gave up 5 bases; unmatched junction bases: 16. The CDR3 is made up of 18 amino acids. The CDR3 spells CASSLVLLGTLGGETQYF. CDR3 DNA: TGTGCCAGCAGCTTAGTTCTGCTCGGGACGTTGGGGGGGGAGACCCAGTACTTC. Supplemented by reference TRBV7-6 and TRBJ2-5, the full variable domain reads GAGVSQSPRYKVTKRGQDVALRCDPISGHVSLYWYRQALGQGPEFLTYFNYEAQQDKSGLPNDRFSAERPEGSISTLTIQRTEQRDSAMYRCASSLVLLGTLGGETQYFGPGTRLLVL.

This clonotype occurred many times. CDR3 DNA: TGTGCCAGCAGCCGGGGCAGTTCACCCCTCCACTTT. The encoded protein is CASSRGSSPLHF. The rearrangement joins TRBV11-2 to TRBJ1-6, with D possibly TRBD1 on 5 matching bases. The CDR3 totals 12 residues. Per the germline V gene, CDR1 is SGHAT and CDR2 is FQNNGV. V was trimmed by 5 bases and J by 9 bases, leaving 8 bases between them.

There are many counts of this clonotype. The CDR3: CASKIPTGGNTGELFF. The CDR3 DNA reads as TGTGCCAGCAAGATCCCGACGGGGGGGAACACCGGGGAGCTGTTTTTT. The V call is TRBV27, the J call TRBJ2-2; 7 positions agree with TRBD2. V shed 7 bases and J 1 base; nucleotides not matched to a gene: 9. In germline, CDR1 is MNHEY, CDR2 SMNVEV (reference sequence). CDR3 length: 16 amino acids.

This clonotype was seen repeatedly, ten times or more. The rearrangement joins TRBV11-2 to TRBJ1-3; 10 bases agree with TRBD1. The CDR3 has 17 residues. V lost 5 bases to trimming and J lost 2 bases; unmatched junction nucleotides: 9. The germline V gene encodes CDR1 SGHAT and CDR2 FQNNGV. The chain's CDR3 is CASSGVRDRGTGNTIYF. The DNA for the CDR3 is TGTGCCAGCAGCGGTGTCCGGGACAGGGGCACTGGAAACACCATATATTTT.

Many counts were recorded for this clonotype. V usage is TRBV10-3 and J usage is TRBJ2-2, with D hard to call. V was pared by 4 bases and J by 7 bases, with 13 bases between. The CDR3 loop spans 14 amino acids. Germline-derived CDR1 and CDR2 are ENHRY and SYGVKD. The chain's CDR3 is CAISVKGSDGELFF. Written as DNA, the CDR3 is TGTGCCATCAGTGTAAAGGGTTCGGACGGGGAGCTGTTTTTT.

This clonotype was seen a few times. The chain recombines TRBV5-1 with TRBJ1-1; 9 bases are a match to TRBD1. Germline CDR1 is SGHRS and CDR2 is YFSETQ. The V segment lost 4 bases and the J segment 11 bases; nucleotides outside the gene matches: 3. This CDR3 is 11 amino acids long. CDR3 bases: TGCGCCAGCAGCGGGGACAGGGAGGCTTTCTTT. It encodes CASSGDREAFF.

This clonotype came up many times. The chain joins TRBV5-6 to TRBJ2-1; D gene ambiguous. Trimming took 4 bases from V and 6 from J, leaving 8 bases between them. From germline, CDR1 is SGHDT and CDR2 YYEEEE. The CDR3 is 12 amino acids. As DNA, the CDR3 is TGTGCCAGCAGCCTATACCCCAATGAGCAGTTCTTC. Its translation: CASSLYPNEQFF.